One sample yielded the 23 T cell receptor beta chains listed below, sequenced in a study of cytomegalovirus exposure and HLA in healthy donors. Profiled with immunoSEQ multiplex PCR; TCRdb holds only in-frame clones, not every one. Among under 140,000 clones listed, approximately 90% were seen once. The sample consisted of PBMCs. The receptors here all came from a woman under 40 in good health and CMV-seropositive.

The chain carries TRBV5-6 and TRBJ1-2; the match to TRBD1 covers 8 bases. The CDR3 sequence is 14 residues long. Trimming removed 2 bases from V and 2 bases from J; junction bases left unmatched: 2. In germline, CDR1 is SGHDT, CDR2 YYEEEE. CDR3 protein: CASSFWDRNYGYTF. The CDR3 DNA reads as TGTGCCAGCAGCTTCTGGGACAGGAACTATGGCTACACCTTC.

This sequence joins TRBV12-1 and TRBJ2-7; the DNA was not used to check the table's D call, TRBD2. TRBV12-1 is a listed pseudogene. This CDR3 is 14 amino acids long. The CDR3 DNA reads TGTGCCAGCAGCCCCGGGCTCGGGGTGGGCGAGCAGTACTTC. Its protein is CASSPGLGVGEQYF.

The CDR3 sequence: CASSPLRGVEIHEQYF. The CDR3 coding sequence is TGTGCCAGCAGCCCCCTACGCGGCGTCGAGATCCACGAGCAGTACTTC. The chain links TRBV11-2 to TRBJ2-7, with D uncertain. Germline V lookup: CDR1 SGHAT, CDR2 FQNNGV. The length of the CDR3 is 16 residues. V was clipped by 5 bases and J by 5 bases, with 22 bases between them.

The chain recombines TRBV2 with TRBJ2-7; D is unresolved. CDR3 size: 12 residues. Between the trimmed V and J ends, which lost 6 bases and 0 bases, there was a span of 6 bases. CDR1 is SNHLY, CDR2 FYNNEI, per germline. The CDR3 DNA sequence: TGTGCCAGCAGAGTCAGCTCCTACGAGCAGTACTTC. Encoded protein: CASRVSSYEQYF.

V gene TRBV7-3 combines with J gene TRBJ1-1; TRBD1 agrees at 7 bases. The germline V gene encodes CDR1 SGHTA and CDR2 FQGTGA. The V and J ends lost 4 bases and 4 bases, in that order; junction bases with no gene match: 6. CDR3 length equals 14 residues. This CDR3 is CASSSGTAGTEAFF. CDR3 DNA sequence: TGTGCCAGCAGCTCTGGGACAGCGGGCACTGAAGCTTTCTTT.

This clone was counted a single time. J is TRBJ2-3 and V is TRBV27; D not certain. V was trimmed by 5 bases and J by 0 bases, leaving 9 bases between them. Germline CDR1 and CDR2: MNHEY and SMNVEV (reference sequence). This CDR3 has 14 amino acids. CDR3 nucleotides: TGTGCCAGCAGTATCTTCCCCAGCACAGATACGCAGTATTTT. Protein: CASSIFPSTDTQYF.

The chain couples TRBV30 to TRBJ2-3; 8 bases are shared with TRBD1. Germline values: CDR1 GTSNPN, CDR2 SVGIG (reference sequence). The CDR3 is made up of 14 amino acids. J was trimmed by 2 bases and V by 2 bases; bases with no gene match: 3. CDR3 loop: CAWSRDRTTDTQYF. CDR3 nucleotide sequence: TGTGCCTGGAGTAGGGACAGGACCACAGATACGCAGTATTTT.

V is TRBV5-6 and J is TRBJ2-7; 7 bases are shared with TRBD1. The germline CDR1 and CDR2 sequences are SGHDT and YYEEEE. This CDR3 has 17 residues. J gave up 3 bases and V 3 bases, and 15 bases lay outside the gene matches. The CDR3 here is CASSSPSQTGTFYEQYF. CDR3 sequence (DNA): TGTGCCAGCAGCTCGCCGTCCCAGACAGGGACCTTCTACGAGCAGTACTTC.

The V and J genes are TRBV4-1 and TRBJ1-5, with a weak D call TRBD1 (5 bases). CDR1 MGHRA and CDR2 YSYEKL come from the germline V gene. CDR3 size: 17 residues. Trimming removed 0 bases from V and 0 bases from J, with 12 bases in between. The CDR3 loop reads CASSQEATDYSNQPQHF. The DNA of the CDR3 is TGCGCCAGCAGCCAAGAAGCGACAGATTATAGCAATCAGCCCCAGCATTTT.

This chain's CDR3 is CASGEGTLSSNQPQHF. In nucleotides, the CDR3 is TGTGCTAGTGGTGAAGGGACTTTGTCTAGCAATCAGCCCCAGCATTTT. V gene TRBV12-5 combines with J gene TRBJ1-5, with D perhaps TRBD1 (5 bases). Trimming removed 5 bases from V and 0 bases from J, with 14 bases in between. The germline V gene encodes CDR1 LGHNT and CDR2 FRNRAP. The length of the CDR3 is 16 residues.

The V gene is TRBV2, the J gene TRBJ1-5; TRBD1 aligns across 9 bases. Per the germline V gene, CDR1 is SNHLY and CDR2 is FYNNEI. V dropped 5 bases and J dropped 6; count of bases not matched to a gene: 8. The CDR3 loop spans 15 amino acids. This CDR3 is CASSTGTGLGQPQHF. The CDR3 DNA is TGTGCCAGCAGTACCGGGACAGGGTTGGGTCAGCCCCAGCATTTT. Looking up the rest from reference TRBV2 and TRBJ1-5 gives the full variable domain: EPEVTQTPSHQVTQMGQEVILRCVPISNHLYFYWYRQILGQKVEFLVSFYNNEISEKSEIFDDQFSVERPDGSNFTLKIRSTKLEDSAMYFCASSTGTGLGQPQHFGDGTRLSIL.

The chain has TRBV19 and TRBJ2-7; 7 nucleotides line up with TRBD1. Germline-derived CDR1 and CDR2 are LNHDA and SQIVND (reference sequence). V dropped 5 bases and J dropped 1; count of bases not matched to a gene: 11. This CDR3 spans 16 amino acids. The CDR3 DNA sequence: TGTGCCAGTAGTTTCTCTTCGGGACAGAGATCCTACGAGCAGTACTTC. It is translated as CASSFSSGQRSYEQYF. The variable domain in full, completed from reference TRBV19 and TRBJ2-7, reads DGGITQSPKYLFRKEGQNVTLSCEQNLNHDAMYWYRQDPGQGLRLIYYSQIVNDFQKGDIAEGYSVSREKKESFPLTVTSAQKNPTAFYLCASSFSSGQRSYEQYFGPGTRLTVT.

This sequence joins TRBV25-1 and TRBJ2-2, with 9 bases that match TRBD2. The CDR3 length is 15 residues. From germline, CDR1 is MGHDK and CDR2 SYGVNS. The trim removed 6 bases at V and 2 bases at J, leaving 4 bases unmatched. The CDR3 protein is CASRGLASNTGELFF. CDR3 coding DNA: TGTGCCAGCAGAGGACTAGCGAGTAACACCGGGGAGCTGTTTTTT.

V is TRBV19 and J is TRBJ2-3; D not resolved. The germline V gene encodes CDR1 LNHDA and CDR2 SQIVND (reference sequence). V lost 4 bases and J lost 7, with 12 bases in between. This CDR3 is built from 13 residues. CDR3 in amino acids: CASSSRNRNTQYF. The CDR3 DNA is TGTGCCAGTAGTAGCAGGAATCGGAATACGCAGTATTTT.

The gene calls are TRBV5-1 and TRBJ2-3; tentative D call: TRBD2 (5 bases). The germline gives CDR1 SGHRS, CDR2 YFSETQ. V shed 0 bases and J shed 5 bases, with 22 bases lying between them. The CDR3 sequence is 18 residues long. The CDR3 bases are TGCGCCAGCAGCTTGGCCCATCGTCGGGGTAAATTTAAAGATACGCAGTATTTT. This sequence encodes CASSLAHRRGKFKDTQYF.

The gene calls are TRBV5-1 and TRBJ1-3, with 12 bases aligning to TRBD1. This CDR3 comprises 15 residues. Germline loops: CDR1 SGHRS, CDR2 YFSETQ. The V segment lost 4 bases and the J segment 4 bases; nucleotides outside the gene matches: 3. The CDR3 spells CASSGTGGDGNTIYF. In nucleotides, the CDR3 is TGCGCCAGCAGCGGGACAGGGGGCGACGGAAACACCATATATTTT.

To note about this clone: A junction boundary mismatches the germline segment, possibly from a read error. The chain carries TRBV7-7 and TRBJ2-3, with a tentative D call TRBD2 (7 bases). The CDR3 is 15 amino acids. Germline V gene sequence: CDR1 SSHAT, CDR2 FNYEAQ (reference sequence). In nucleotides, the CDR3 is TGTGCTAGCAGCTTAGGGGGGGGGCCCACAGATACGCAGTATTTT. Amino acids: CASSLGGGPTDTQYF.

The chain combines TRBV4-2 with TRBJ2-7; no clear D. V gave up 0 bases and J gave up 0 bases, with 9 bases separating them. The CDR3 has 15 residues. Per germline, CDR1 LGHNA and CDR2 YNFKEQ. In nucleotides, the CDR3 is TGTGCCAGCAGCCAAGAAGAGGCCTACTCCTACGAGCAGTACTTC. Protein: CASSQEEAYSYEQYF.

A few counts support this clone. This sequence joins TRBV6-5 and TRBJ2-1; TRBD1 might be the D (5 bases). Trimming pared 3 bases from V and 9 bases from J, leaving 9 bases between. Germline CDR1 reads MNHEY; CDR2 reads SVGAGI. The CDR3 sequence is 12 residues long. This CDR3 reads CASSYGASEQFF. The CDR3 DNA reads TGTGCCAGCAGTTATGGGGCGTCTGAGCAGTTCTTC.

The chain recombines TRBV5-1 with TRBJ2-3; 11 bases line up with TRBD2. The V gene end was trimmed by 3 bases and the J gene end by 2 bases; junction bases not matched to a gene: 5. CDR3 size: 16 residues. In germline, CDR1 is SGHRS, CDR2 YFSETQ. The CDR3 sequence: CASSSTSGGDTDTQYF. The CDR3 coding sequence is TGCGCCAGCAGCTCAACTAGCGGGGGTGACACAGATACGCAGTATTTT.

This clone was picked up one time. The CDR3: CASSLNRITDTQYF. CDR3 nucleotide sequence: TGTGCCAGCAGCTTAAACAGAATCACAGATACGCAGTATTTT. The V call is TRBV7-2, the J call TRBJ2-3; no definite D call. The CDR3 consists of 14 residues. V was pared by 2 bases and J by 2 bases, with 8 bases between. CDR1 is SGHTA and CDR2 is FQGNSA in the germline V gene.

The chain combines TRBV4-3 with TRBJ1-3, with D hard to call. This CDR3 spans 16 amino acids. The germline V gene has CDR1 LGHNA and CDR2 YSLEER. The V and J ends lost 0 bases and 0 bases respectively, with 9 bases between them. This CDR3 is CASSQDRLLSGNTIYF. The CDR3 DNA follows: TGCGCCAGCAGCCAAGACAGGTTACTCTCTGGAAACACCATATATTTT.

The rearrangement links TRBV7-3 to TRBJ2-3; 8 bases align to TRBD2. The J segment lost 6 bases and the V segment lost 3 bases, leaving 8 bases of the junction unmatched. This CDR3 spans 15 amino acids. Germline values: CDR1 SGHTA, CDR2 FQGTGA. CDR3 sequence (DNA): TGTGCCAGCAGCTTGGCGGGGGGAACTATGGATACGCAGTATTTT. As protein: CASSLAGGTMDTQYF.